Listed below are T cell receptor beta chains from one sample, sequenced in a study of prognosis after radiotherapy for stage I lung cancer. Using its own MiXCR run on the multiplex PCR reads, TCRdb lists one record per CDR3 protein. Among around 30,000 distinct CDR3 sequences, roughly a third were seen once, and the ten largest hold around 16%. Sequencing was performed on PBMCs, taken before or after stereotactic body radiation therapy (not recorded which). All receptors come from a donor aged 50 or older with non-small cell lung cancer. Each CDR3 is given with its conserved first and last residue. A D gene is named only where the DNA matches it firmly. Clone size appears in some rows only: once, few, many, or a class for an expanded clone.

d_gene	v_gene	abundance	j_gene	CDR3nt	CDR3aa
-	TRBV9	-	TRBJ1-6	TGTGCCAGCAGCTTTACAGGGTTAGGAAATTCACCCCTCCACTTT	CASSFTGLGNSPLHF
-	TRBV28	-	TRBJ2-7	TGTGCCAGCAGAACTCCCCCTTGGGAGCAGTACTTC	CASRTPPWEQYF
TRBD1	TRBV11-2	many	TRBJ2-7	TGTGCCAGCAGCTACCGACAGGGTGGGGGCGAGCAGTACTTC	CASSYRQGGGEQYF
-	TRBV29-1	many	TRBJ1-2	TGCAGCGTTGGGGGGGAGGGCTTCTATGGCTACACCTTC	CSVGGEGFYGYTF
-	TRBV10-3	many	TRBJ1-3	TGTGCCATCAGTGAGTCGAACAGGGGAAACACCATATATTTT	CAISESNRGNTIYF
-	TRBV20-1	-	TRBJ1-2	TGCAGTGCTTCTGGAAGGTGGGGTAACTATGGCTACACCTTC	CSASGRWGNYGYTF
-	TRBV6-2/TRBV6-3	many	TRBJ1-5	TGTGCCAGCAGTCGGGACGGCAATCAGCCCCAGCATTTT	CASSRDGNQPQHF
-	TRBV6-7	many	TRBJ1-5	TGTGCCAGCAGTTATATGACAGAATATAGCAATCAGCCCCAGCATTTT	CASSYMTEYSNQPQHF
TRBD1	TRBV6-7	many	TRBJ2-5	TGTGCCAGCAGCCCAGGGGGCCAAGAGACCCAGTACTTC	CASSPGGQETQYF
TRBD1	TRBV6-2/TRBV6-3	once	TRBJ1-1	TGTGCCATCATTCCGGGACAGGGATTAACTGAAGCTTTCTTT	CAIIPGQGLTEAFF
TRBD2	TRBV5-1	many	TRBJ2-1	TGCGCCAGCAGCTTAATTCTTGGACTAGCGGGTTACAATGAGCAGTTCTTC	CASSLILGLAGYNEQFF
TRBD2	TRBV5-1	many	TRBJ2-3	TGCGCCAGCAGATCTAGCGGAGCGGGGACAGATACGCAGTATTTT	CASRSSGAGTDTQYF
TRBD2	TRBV9	many	TRBJ2-7	TGTGCCAGCAGTGGGACTAGCTCCTACGAGCAGTACTTC	CASSGTSSYEQYF
TRBD1	TRBV19	many	TRBJ2-4	TGTGCCAGTAGAGCAGGACAGGGGTTGGGCAACATTCAGTACTTC	CASRAGQGLGNIQYF
-	TRBV6-9	-	TRBJ2-7	TGTGCCAGCAGTTACTCACAGCCGGGACGGCTAGACTACGAGCAGTACTTC	CASSYSQPGRLDYEQYF
-	TRBV24-1	-	TRBJ1-2	TGTGCCACCAGTGATTCGTCGCCAGGGCCGCGGGATGGCTACACCTTC	CATSDSSPGPRDGYTF
-	TRBV20-1	many	TRBJ2-5	TGCAGTGCTAGATCCGCGACAGGTCGCGGGTTGGAGACCCAGTACTTC	CSARSATGRGLETQYF
TRBD1	TRBV11-2	many	TRBJ1-4	TGTGCCAGCAGCTTTAGAGGGACAGGCAGTAATGAAAAACTGTTTTTT	CASSFRGTGSNEKLFF
-	TRBV20-1	many	TRBJ2-7	TGCAGTGCTAGAGAGGAGGGGAACTCCTACGAGCAGTACTTC	CSAREEGNSYEQYF
TRBD2	TRBV3-1	-	TRBJ2-2	TGTGCCAGCATCCACGAAGCGAGCGGGGAGCTGTTCTTT	CASIHEASGELFF
-	TRBV6-1	-	TRBJ2-7	TGTGCCAGCTTGGACAGTCCGGCCTACGAGCAGTACTTC	CASLDSPAYEQYF
TRBD2	TRBV30	many	TRBJ2-1	TGTGCCTGGACCGTGCGGGGGGCATCCTACAATGAGCAGTTCTTC	CAWTVRGASYNEQFF
-	TRBV9	many	TRBJ2-5	TGTGCCAGCAGCGTCCACGGGATCCAAGAGACCCAGTACTTC	CASSVHGIQETQYF
TRBD1	TRBV3-1	many	TRBJ1-6	TGTGCCAGCAGCCCGAAGCTGGGACAGTATAATTCACCCCTCCACTTT	CASSPKLGQYNSPLHF
TRBD1	TRBV7-9	many	TRBJ2-6	TGTGCCAGCAGTTCCGGGACAGGGCAGTCTGGGGCCAACGTCCTGACTTTC	CASSSGTGQSGANVLTF
-	TRBV24-1	-	TRBJ2-2	TGTGCCACCAGTGATACAGGGAACACCGGGGAGCTGTTTTTT	CATSDTGNTGELFF
-	TRBV7-2	-	TRBJ1-2	TGTGCCAGCAGCTCACTATGGGCGGAGGGCTACACCTTC	CASSSLWAEGYTF
-	TRBV20-1	many	TRBJ2-1	TGCAGTGCTAGAGCGACCGTAAACAATGAGCAGTTCTTC	CSARATVNNEQFF
-	TRBV6-2/TRBV6-3	once	TRBJ1-5	TGTGCCAGCAGTGAATCCCCCCCGGGGGAGGGGACTCAGACCCAGCATTTT	CASSESPPGEGTQTQHF
TRBD1	TRBV7-9	-	TRBJ2-3	TGTGCCAGAGAAGCAGGGGGATATACGCAGTATTTT	CAREAGGYTQYF
-	TRBV27	-	TRBJ1-1	TGTGCCAGCAGTTTAAGCGGGGTCACTGAAGCTTTCTTT	CASSLSGVTEAFF
-	TRBV6-2/TRBV6-3	-	TRBJ2-7	TGTGCCAGCGGTGCGCCGGGAGCCCCAACCTCCTACGAGCAGTACTTC	CASGAPGAPTSYEQYF
-	TRBV6-1	many	TRBJ2-2	TGTGCCAGCAGCAGACAGGGAGGTAAAAACGGGGAGCTGTTTTTT	CASSRQGGKNGELFF
-	TRBV28	-	TRBJ1-2	TGTGCCAGCAGTCCCAGAACTTGGGCGTGGGGCTATGGCTACACCTTC	CASSPRTWAWGYGYTF
-	TRBV10-3	many	TRBJ2-7	TGTGCCATCAGTGTCCAAGCCTCAGCGGGCTCCTACGAGCAGTACTTC	CAISVQASAGSYEQYF
-	TRBV11-2	many	TRBJ2-5	TGTGCCAGCAGCTTATCTAGGGCAGGAGAGACCCAGTACTTC	CASSLSRAGETQYF
-	TRBV6-9	-	TRBJ1-1	TGTGCCAGCAGTTACTCGAAATATGGGGGGAGGACTGAAGCTTTCTTT	CASSYSKYGGRTEAFF
-	TRBV5-1	-	TRBJ2-5	TGCGCCAGCAGCTTGACAACCAATCTTCAAGAGACCCAGTACTTC	CASSLTTNLQETQYF